The clone carrying this TCR beta chain was observed a handful of times. V was cut by 5 bases and J by 4 bases, with 11 bases left in between. Germline CDR1 reads SGHRS; CDR2 reads YFSETQ. The CDR3 has 13 amino acids. This specimen comes from a study of regulatory T cells in long-lasting Graves disease. Documented time point: newly diagnosed GD, antithyroid drugs for less than 3 months. RNA isolated from PBMCs was used to make the TCR library. Researchers made TCR beta libraries by using iRepertoire HTBI primers and running Arm-PCR on CDR3 regions. A single record per CDR3 protein comes from TCRdb applying MiXCR to the multiplex PCR reads. The sample lists 500,000 to 700,000 distinct CDR3 sequences; around 17% were seen once. In addition, the sample was reused for a study of T cells in Graves' hyperthyroidism and ophthalmopathy.

The clonotype was recovered from a young woman with Graves disease. The sample consisted of peripheral blood mononuclear cells (PBMCs), taken at new diagnosis, from a patient treated with antithyroid drugs. The chain has TRBV5-1 and TRBJ2-3; tentative D call: TRBD2 (5 bases). The CDR3 region is CASRAGRADTQYF. CDR3 nucleotides: TGCGCCAGCAGGGCGGGTAGGGCAGATACGCAGTATTTT.